These 7 T cell receptor beta chains came from one sample sequenced in a study of identical twins. In TCRdb, the 5' RACE reads were re-called with MiXCR into one record per CDR3 protein. The sample has under 300,000 distinct CDR3 sequences, about 14% seen once. Sequencing was carried out using memory (CD45RO+) T cells sorted from blood. The receptors derive from a woman aged 18-29 years in good health.

V usage is TRBV20-1 and J usage is TRBJ1-1; D remains ambiguous. Trimming stripped 4 bases from V and 11 bases from J, with 11 bases between. The CDR3 is 10 amino acids. Germline V gene sequence: CDR1 DFQATT, CDR2 SNEGSKA (reference sequence). The DNA for the CDR3 is TGCAGTGCTATAAGAAGCGAGGCTTTCTTT. Its translation is CSAIRSEAFF.

This clonotype appeared a few times. This chain links TRBV2 with TRBJ2-5; TRBD1 is a possible D gene (6 bases). Trimming removed 6 bases from V and 4 bases from J, with 24 bases in between. Germline CDR1 SNHLY, CDR2 FYNNEI. The CDR3 has 17 amino acids. DNA for the CDR3: TGTGCCAGCAGCAGAAGGGGGAGAACCGACACACGAGAGACCCAGTACTTC. It encodes CASSRRGRTDTRETQYF. The full variable domain, rest sourced from reference TRBV2 and TRBJ2-5, is EPEVTQTPSHQVTQMGQEVILRCVPISNHLYFYWYRQILGQKVEFLVSFYNNEISEKSEIFDDQFSVERPDGSNFTLKIRSTKLEDSAMYFCASSRRGRTDTRETQYFGPGTRLLVL.

CDR3 sequence reads: CASSVGIAKNIQYF. The CDR3, as DNA: TGTGCCAGCAGCGTTGGCATAGCCAAAAACATTCAGTACTTC. The rearrangement joins TRBV9 to TRBJ2-4, with D unclear. The V and J ends lost 2 bases and 0 bases respectively, with 6 bases between them. Germline V gene sequence: CDR1 SGDLS, CDR2 YYNGEE. This CDR3 comprises 14 residues.

This clonotype was counted at least ten times. The chain links TRBV11-2 to TRBJ2-7; D unresolved. V was pared by 6 bases and J by 3 bases, with 6 bases between. Germline V CDR1 and CDR2: SGHAT, FQNNGV. The CDR3 sequence is 11 residues long. CDR3 region: CASSPHYEQYF. The CDR3 coding sequence is TGTGCCAGCAGTCCCCACTACGAGCAGTACTTC.

The rearrangement uses TRBV7-9 and TRBJ1-5; D is uncertain. V gave up 5 bases and J gave up 9 bases, with 14 bases separating them. The CDR3 is made up of 13 amino acids. Looked up from germline, CDR1 is SEHNR and CDR2 is FQNEAQ (reference sequence). CDR3 DNA sequence: TGTGCCAGCAGCCGCATGGAGGAGGGGCCCCAGCATTTT. Amino acid sequence: CASSRMEEGPQHF. The full variable domain, with the rest looked up from reference TRBV7-9 and TRBJ1-5, is DTGVSQNPRHKITKRGQNVTFRCDPISEHNRLYWYRQTLGQGPEFLTYFQNEAQLEKSRLLSDRFSAERPKGSFSTLEIQRTEQGDSAMYLCASSRMEEGPQHFGDGTRLSIL.

This clonotype appeared once. The chain has TRBV6-1 and TRBJ2-1; 9 nucleotides match TRBD2. Germline lookup yields CDR1 MNHNS and CDR2 SASEGT. V was pared by 2 bases and J by 6 bases, with 14 bases of the junction left unmatched. The CDR3 runs to 18 residues. The CDR3 coding sequence is TGTGCCAGCAGTGAAAGCCTAGCGGGATACTTTTATGGCAATGAGCAGTTCTTC. Translation: CASSESLAGYFYGNEQFF.

This clonotype was counted at least ten times. This sequence joins TRBV4-3 and TRBJ1-2; TRBD1 might be the D (6 bases). Germline CDR1 LGHNA, CDR2 YSLEER. CDR3 length equals 14 residues. With 4 bases removed from V and 8 bases from J, the gap between germline ends came to 17 bases. The CDR3 region is CASSRVGGREGYTF. For the CDR3, the DNA is TGCGCCAGCAGCCGGGTTGGGGGGCGCGAGGGCTACACCTTC.